This T cell receptor (beta chain) originates from a study of memory CD4+ T cells and cytomegalovirus serostatus. Data came from immunoSEQ multiplex PCR; TCRdb stores just in-frame clones and leaves some out. The data show around 45,000 clones, less than 85% seen once. The CDR3 sequence is 15 residues long. The V end was cut by 1 base, the J end by 0 bases, with 9 bases between. Germline CDR1 SEHNR, CDR2 FQNEAQ (reference sequence). The sort gate was single viable CD3+CD4+CD8-CD45RO+ cells for memory CD4+ T cells. Sequenced sample: memory CD4+ T cells from blood. This rearrangement joins TRBV7-9 to TRBJ1-1; weak D call: TRBD1 (5 bases). This receptor was taken from an adult in good health and CMV-seronegative. The CDR3 nucleotides are TGTGCCAGCAGCTTAGAGGGACGACTGAACACTGAAGCTTTCTTT. This gives the protein CASSLEGRLNTEAFF.